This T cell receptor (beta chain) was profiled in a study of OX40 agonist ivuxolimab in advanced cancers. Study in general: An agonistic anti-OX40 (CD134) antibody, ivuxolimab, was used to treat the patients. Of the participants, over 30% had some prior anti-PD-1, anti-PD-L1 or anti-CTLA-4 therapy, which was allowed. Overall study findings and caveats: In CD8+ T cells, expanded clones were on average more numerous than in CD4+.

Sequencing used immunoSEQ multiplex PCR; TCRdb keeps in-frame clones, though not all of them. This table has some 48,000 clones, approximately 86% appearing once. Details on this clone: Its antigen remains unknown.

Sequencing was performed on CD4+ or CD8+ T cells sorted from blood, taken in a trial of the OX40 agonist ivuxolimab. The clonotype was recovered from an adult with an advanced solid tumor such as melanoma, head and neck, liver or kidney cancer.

In DNA form, the CDR3 reads TGTGCCAGCAGCTTAGCTCGACTCCCCGGGGCCCAGTACTTC. Translating it yields CASSLARLPGAQYF. This chain connects TRBV11-3 to TRBJ2-5, with TRBD2 as a possible D gene (5 bases). The CDR3 covers 14 residues. The V end lost 1 base, the J end lost 9 bases, and 15 bases lay between the germline ends. Per germline, CDR1 SGHNT and CDR2 YENEEA. Filled out from reference TRBV11-3 and TRBJ2-5, the complete variable domain reads EAGVVQSPRYKIIEKKQPVAFWCNPISGHNTLYWYLQNLGQGPELLIRYENEEAVDDSQLPKDRFSAERLKGVDSTLKIQPAELGDSAVYLCASSLARLPGAQYFGPGTRLLVL.